This T cell receptor (beta chain) is drawn from a study of T cells after yellow fever vaccination. The wider study: Fractions of limited cellularity were prepared by means of SMART-Seq v4 Ultra Low Input. Notes on the study in general: Highly abundant clonotypes carried over from the bulk population could end up in FACS-sorted repertoires as contaminants. Peak timing came faster in the weaker secondary response, day 5 versus 15. Subsequent booster samples again held most clones from primary vaccination (nearly 98% CD4, roughly 90% CD8).

TCRdb processed the 5' RACE reads anew with MiXCR; each CDR3 protein has one entry. The sample holds roughly 49,000 distinct CDR3 sequences, 7.4% seen once. This clonotype appeared many times. The target antigen is unknown. This clonotype originated in a man aged 18 to 29 who received the YFV17D yellow fever vaccine. This specimen consisted of CD8+ T cells sorted from PBMCs, obtained about 2 weeks after the first yellow fever vaccination.

DNA for the CDR3: TGTGCCAGCAGTTACCGACGATACAATGAGCAGTTCTTC. It specifies CASSYRRYNEQFF. This sequence joins TRBV6-2 or TRBV6-3 and TRBJ2-1; D remains ambiguous. This CDR3 is built from 13 residues. The ends were cut back, 2 bases at V and 4 bases at J, with 6 bases in the middle. The germline gives CDR1 MNHEY, CDR2 SVGEGT.